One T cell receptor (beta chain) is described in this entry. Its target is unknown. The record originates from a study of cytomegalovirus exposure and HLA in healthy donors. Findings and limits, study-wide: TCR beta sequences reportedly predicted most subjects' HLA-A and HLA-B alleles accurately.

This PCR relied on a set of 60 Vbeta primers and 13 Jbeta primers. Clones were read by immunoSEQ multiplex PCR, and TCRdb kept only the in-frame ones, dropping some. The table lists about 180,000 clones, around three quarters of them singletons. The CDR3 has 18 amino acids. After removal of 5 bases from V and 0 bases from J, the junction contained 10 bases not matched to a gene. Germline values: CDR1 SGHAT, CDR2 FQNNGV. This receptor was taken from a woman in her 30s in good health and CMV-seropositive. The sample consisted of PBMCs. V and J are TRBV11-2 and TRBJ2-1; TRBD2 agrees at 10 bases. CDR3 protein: CASSNGLAVSSSYNEQFF. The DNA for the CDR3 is TGTGCCAGCAGCAACGGACTAGCGGTCTCGAGCTCCTACAATGAGCAGTTCTTC.